A selection of T cell receptor beta chains follows, all from one sample in a study of OX40 agonist ivuxolimab in advanced cancers. The repertoire was sequenced with immunoSEQ multiplex PCR; TCRdb's copy has only in-frame clones and lacks some. The table shows about 86,000 clones, with about 90% occurring only once. The specimen comprised CD4+ or CD8+ T cells sorted from blood, sampled in a trial of the OX40 agonist ivuxolimab. The receptors shown here come from an adult with an advanced solid tumor such as melanoma, head and neck, liver or kidney cancer. The CDR3 runs from the conserved cysteine through the conserved F or W. The D gene is left open where the match is weak. Size values are once, few and many counts, or a class for expanded clones, and some rows have none.

d_call	v_call	j_call	clone_size	cdr3_nt	cdr3_aa
TRBD1	TRBV5-4	TRBJ1-2	NA	TGTGCCAGCAGCTTGCCAGGGGGATATGGCTACACCTTC	CASSLPGGYGYTF
TRBD2	TRBV6-1	TRBJ2-7	NA	TGTGCCAGCAAAACCTCACTAGCGCTCGCCTACGAGCAGTACTTC	CASKTSLALAYEQYF
TRBD2	TRBV7-7	TRBJ2-5	NA	TGTGCTAGCAGTCCCACTAGCGGGAGACGGGAGACCCAGTACTTC	CASSPTSGRRETQYF
NA	TRBV11-2	TRBJ2-7	NA	TGTGCCAGCAGGGCGGCCAACTACGAGCAGTACTTC	CASRAANYEQYF
NA	TRBV12-5	TRBJ2-7	NA	TGTGCTAGTGGTTTTAAGGGGCGCGGTCCGTACGAGCAGTACTTC	CASGFKGRGPYEQYF
NA	TRBV5-1	TRBJ2-1	NA	TGCGCCAGCAGCCCTCAAGGGAGCGACAATGAGCAGTTCTTC	CASSPQGSDNEQFF
NA	TRBV27	TRBJ1-4	once	TGTGCCAGCAGTTTCCGTAGGGGGGGAGAGAAACTGTTTTTT	CASSFRRGGEKLFF
NA	TRBV27	TRBJ1-6	NA	TGTGCCAGCAGTTTTTCAGGGCCGAACTCACCCCTCCACTTT	CASSFSGPNSPLHF
TRBD1	TRBV29-1	TRBJ2-5	NA	TGCAGCGTTGTTGGACAGGGAGAGACCCAGTACTTC	CSVVGQGETQYF
NA	TRBV19	TRBJ1-5	few	TGTGCCAGTAGTATACGGGGACACAAGACACTAAGCAATCAGCCCCAGCATTTT	CASSIRGHKTLSNQPQHF
NA	TRBV7-9	TRBJ2-7	NA	TGTGCCAGCAGCTTAGGAGGGGGTTACGAGCAGTACTTC	CASSLGGGYEQYF
NA	TRBV19	TRBJ2-3	NA	TGTGCCAGTAGTATAGCTCCCCGGGATACGCAGTATTTT	CASSIAPRDTQYF
NA	TRBV28	TRBJ2-7	NA	TGTGCCAGCAGTTTGCCGACAGGAGGGCCCTACGAGCAGTACTTC	CASSLPTGGPYEQYF
NA	TRBV7-9	TRBJ2-2	NA	TGTGCCAGCAGCTTAACTGCCAGCCCGAACACCGGGGAGCTGTTTTTT	CASSLTASPNTGELFF
TRBD2	TRBV4-1	TRBJ2-1	NA	TGCGCCAGCAGCCAAGATAAGGCGGGAGAATCCTCCTACAATGAGCAGTTCTTC	CASSQDKAGESSYNEQFF
TRBD2	TRBV10-1	TRBJ2-7	once	TGCGCCAGTCAGGGACTAGCGGGCGAGCAGTACTTC	CASQGLAGEQYF
NA	TRBV18	TRBJ1-4	NA	TGTGCCAGCTCAGAACGGACCGCGCGGGGTGAAAAACTGTTTTTT	CASSERTARGEKLFF